This TCR beta chain was observed in a study of shared clonotypes between healthy human individuals. Whole-study findings and limits: Enrolling few donors narrowed the genetic and exposure-history diversity that was represented. Sorted-subset sequencing, rarefaction showed, was incomplete despite large depth. Relative to memory subsets, naive subsets generally showed larger estimated richness.

The CDR3 extends over 13 amino acids. V lost 1 base to trimming and J lost 10 bases, with 8 bases between them. The germline V gene encodes CDR1 SGHTA and CDR2 FQGNSA. 200 to 250 ng DNA, 25,000 to 30,000 T cell genomes, went into each sorted-subset replicate PCR. Data came from immunoSEQ multiplex PCR; TCRdb stores just in-frame clones and leaves some out. The sample shows millions of clones, around 95% of them seen only once. Comments on this clone: Its antigen is still unknown.

The rearrangement links TRBV7-2 to TRBJ1-6; D not resolved. Input material: naive CD4+ T cells sorted from blood. The sample's subset: CD45RA+ positively selected. The TCR originated in a man younger than 30 in good health. This chain's CDR3 is CASSLVWESPLHF. CDR3 coding DNA: TGTGCCAGCAGCTTAGTGTGGGAATCACCCCTCCACTTT.